The entry below gives a single T cell receptor (beta chain) sequence along with its context. Antigen unknown. This entry belongs to a study of cytomegalovirus exposure and HLA in healthy donors. Study results and caveats: For most TCR beta V segments, an earlier analysis put the productive rate at about 90% or about 30% of the time. Excluded: some indistinguishable V segments such as TRBV6-2 and TRBV6-3.

The CDR3 consists of 23 residues. Use of 60 Vbeta and 13 Jbeta primers characterized the PCR. This table comes from immunoSEQ multiplex PCR, and its TCRdb copy is limited to in-frame clones, with some not included. This repertoire includes tens of thousands of clones. Material for sequencing was PBMCs. The origin of this receptor is a man in his late teens or twenties in good health and CMV-seropositive. The chain employs TRBV12-2 and TRBJ2-6; the tabulated D call, TRBD2, remains unverified against the DNA. TRBV12-2 is a pseudogene. The CDR3 DNA is TGTGCAAGTCGCTTAGTTGGTTTGACTGGCCGGGTGTTCACTTGCTCTGGGGCCAACGTCCTGACTTTC. This sequence encodes CASRLVGLTGRVFTCSGANVLTF.